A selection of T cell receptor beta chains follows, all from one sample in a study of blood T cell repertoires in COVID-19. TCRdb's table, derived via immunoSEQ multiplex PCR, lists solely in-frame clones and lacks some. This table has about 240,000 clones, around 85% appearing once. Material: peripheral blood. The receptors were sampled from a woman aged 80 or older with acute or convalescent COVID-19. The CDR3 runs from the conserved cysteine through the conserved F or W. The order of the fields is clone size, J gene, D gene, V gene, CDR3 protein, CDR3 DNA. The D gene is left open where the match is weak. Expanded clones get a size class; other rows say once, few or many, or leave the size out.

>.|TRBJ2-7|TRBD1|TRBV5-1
CASSLNRGPAYEQYF
TGCGCCAGCAGCTTGAACAGGGGACCGGCCTACGAGCAGTACTTC
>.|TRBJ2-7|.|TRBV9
CASSVAPGIHEQYF
TGTGCCAGCAGCGTAGCTCCCGGGATCCACGAGCAGTACTTC
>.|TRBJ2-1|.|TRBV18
CASSRDWQGSYNEQFF
TGTGCCAGCTCACGGGATTGGCAGGGATCGTACAATGAGCAGTTCTTC
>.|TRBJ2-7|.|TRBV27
CASSLAQGISYEQYF
TGTGCCAGCAGTTTAGCGCAGGGGATCTCCTACGAGCAGTACTTC
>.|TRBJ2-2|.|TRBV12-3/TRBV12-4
CASSLTAGELFF
TGTGCCAGCAGTTTGACAGCCGGGGAGCTGTTTTTT
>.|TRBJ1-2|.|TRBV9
CALQAGAGGYTF
TGTGCCCTACAGGCAGGGGCAGGTGGCTACACCTTC
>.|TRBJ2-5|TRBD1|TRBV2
CASNRPGGEETQYF
TGTGCCAGCAACAGGCCAGGGGGCGAAGAGACCCAGTACTTC
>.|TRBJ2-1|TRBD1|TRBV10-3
CAISEGQGTNEQFF
TGTGCCATCAGTGAGGGACAGGGGACCAATGAGCAGTTCTTC
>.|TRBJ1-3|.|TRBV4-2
CASSQDLSQVAGNTIYF
TGTGCCAGCAGCCAAGATCTGAGTCAGGTAGCTGGAAACACCATATATTTT
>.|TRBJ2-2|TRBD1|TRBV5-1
CASSLGDRGPGELFF
TGCGCCAGCAGCTTGGGGGACAGGGGTCCCGGGGAGCTGTTTTTT
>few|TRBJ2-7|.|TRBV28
CASSLTGYEQYF
TGTGCCAGCAGTCTCACAGGGTACGAGCAGTACTTC
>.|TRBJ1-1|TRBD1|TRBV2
CASSGQGVTEAFF
TGTGCCAGCAGTGGACAGGGAGTCACTGAAGCTTTCTTT
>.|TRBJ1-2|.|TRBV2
CASSEDFYGYTF
TGTGCCAGCAGTGAAGACTTCTATGGCTACACCTTC
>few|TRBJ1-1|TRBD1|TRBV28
CASSALRGMATEAFF
TGTGCCAGCAGTGCCCTCAGGGGGATGGCCACTGAAGCTTTCTTT
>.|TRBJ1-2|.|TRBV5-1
CASSLVGAGYTF
TGCGCCAGCAGCTTGGTGGGGGCAGGCTACACCTTC
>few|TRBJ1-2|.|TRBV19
CASSDRPNYGYTF
TGTGCCAGTAGTGACAGGCCCAACTATGGCTACACCTTC
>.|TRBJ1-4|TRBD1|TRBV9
CASSLQEGALNEKLFF
TGTGCCAGCAGCCTCCAGGAGGGGGCCTTAAATGAAAAACTGTTTTTT
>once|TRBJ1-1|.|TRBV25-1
CASSELGSTEAFF
TGTGCCAGCAGTGAATTGGGCAGCACTGAAGCTTTCTTT
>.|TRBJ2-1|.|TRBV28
CASSPSAGGRWITTRNEQFF
TGTGCCAGCAGTCCCTCCGCCGGGGGGCGTTGGATTACTACTCGCAATGAGCAGTTCTTC
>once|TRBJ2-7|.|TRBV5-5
CASSWGTAGPSYEQYF
TGTGCCAGCAGCTGGGGAACGGCAGGGCCCTCCTACGAGCAGTACTTC
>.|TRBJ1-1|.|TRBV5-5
CASSPERVTEAFF
TGTGCCAGCAGCCCTGAGAGGGTCACTGAAGCTTTCTTT
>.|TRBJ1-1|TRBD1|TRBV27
CASRQGALNTEAFF
TGTGCCAGTAGGCAGGGGGCTTTAAACACTGAAGCTTTCTTT
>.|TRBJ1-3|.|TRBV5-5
CASSLSFGETGNTIYF
TGTGCCAGCAGCTTATCCTTCGGAGAAACTGGAAACACCATATATTTT
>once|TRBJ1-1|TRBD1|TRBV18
CASSYGQGVTNTEAFF
TGTGCCAGCTCATACGGACAGGGGGTAACGAACACTGAAGCTTTCTTT
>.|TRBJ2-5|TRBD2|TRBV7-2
CASSSHFGGAFETQYF
TGTGCCAGCAGCTCCCATTTCGGGGGGGCCTTTGAGACCCAGTACTTC
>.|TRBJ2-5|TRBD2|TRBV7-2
CASSLEGGSGEETQYF
TGTGCCAGCAGCTTAGAGGGGGGTAGCGGGGAGGAGACCCAGTACTTC
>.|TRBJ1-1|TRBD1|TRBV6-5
CASSYRGQPLRAFF
TGTGCCAGCAGTTACCGGGGACAGCCCTTACGAGCTTTCTTT
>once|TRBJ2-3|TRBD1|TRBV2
CASSETSGQGALIGTDTQYF
TGTGCCAGCAGTGAAACCTCGGGACAGGGGGCGCTAATAGGCACAGATACGCAGTATTTT
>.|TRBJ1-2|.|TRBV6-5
CASSRTDSNYGYTF
TGTGCCAGCAGCCGCACCGACTCGAACTATGGCTACACCTTC
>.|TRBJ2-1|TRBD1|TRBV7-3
CASSLMSGGRNEQFF
TGTGCCAGCAGCTTAATGTCAGGGGGCAGGAATGAGCAGTTCTTC
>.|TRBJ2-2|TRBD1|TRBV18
CASSRGQGAGELFF
TGTGCCAGCTCCCGTGGACAGGGGGCCGGGGAGCTGTTTTTT
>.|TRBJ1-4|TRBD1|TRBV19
CASSQQGAVEKLFF
TGTGCCAGTAGTCAACAGGGGGCCGTTGAAAAACTGTTTTTT
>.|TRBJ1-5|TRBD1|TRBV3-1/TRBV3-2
CASSPRQGGQPQHF
TGTGCCAGCAGCCCCCGGCAGGGGGGTCAGCCCCAGCATTTT
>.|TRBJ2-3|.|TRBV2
CASSGGNTDTQYF
TGTGCCAGCAGTGGCGGCAACACAGATACGCAGTATTTT
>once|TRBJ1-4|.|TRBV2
CASSEVPGRLEKLFF
TGTGCCAGCAGTGAGGTCCCAGGAAGGTTAGAAAAACTGTTTTTT
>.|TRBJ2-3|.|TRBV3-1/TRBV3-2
CASSTGPAGTDTQYF
TGTGCCAGCAGCACCGGCCCTGCGGGCACAGATACGCAGTATTTT
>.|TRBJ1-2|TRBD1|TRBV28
CASSLEGGQDAYLSGYTF
TGTGCCAGCAGTTTAGAGGGGGGACAGGACGCCTACCTATCCGGCTACACCTTC
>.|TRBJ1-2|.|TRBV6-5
CASKYRMTSYGYTF
TGTGCCAGCAAATACAGAATGACCTCCTATGGCTACACCTTC
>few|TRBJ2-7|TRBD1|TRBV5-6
CASSFEVAGGEQYF
TGTGCCAGCAGCTTCGAGGTCGCAGGGGGCGAGCAGTACTTC
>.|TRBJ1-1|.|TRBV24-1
CATMGRVGTEAFF
TGTGCCACCATGGGCAGGGTGGGCACTGAAGCTTTCTTT
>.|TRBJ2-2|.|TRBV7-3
CASSQPVGPNTGELFF
TGTGCCAGCAGCCAACCCGTTGGGCCGAACACCGGGGAGCTGTTTTTT